Only one count was recorded for the clone carrying this T cell receptor (beta chain). This record belongs to a study of blood T cell repertoires in COVID-19. Germline V gives CDR1 SGDLS, CDR2 YYNGEE. V shed 3 bases, J shed 10 bases, and the junction held 14 bases outside the gene matches. The CDR3 contains 15 residues. Repertoires were generated with immunoSEQ multiplex PCR, while TCRdb's copy carries only in-frame clones and drops some. The repertoire has about 230,000 clones, more than 75% of them found once; the top ten carry around 0.97%. The clonotype originates from a middle-aged man with acute or convalescent COVID-19. Sequencing was performed on peripheral blood. The chain carries TRBV9 and TRBJ2-3; 7 positions agree with TRBD2. CDR3 sequence reads: CASSAASGEVGAQYF. CDR3 DNA: TGTGCCAGCAGCGCCGCTAGCGGCGAAGTTGGGGCGCAGTATTTT. The full variable domain, completed using reference TRBV9 and TRBJ2-3, is DSGVTQTPKHLITATGQRVTLRCSPRSGDLSVYWYQQSLDQGLQFLIQYYNGEERAKGNILERFSAQQFPDLHSELNLSSLELGDSALYFCASSAASGEVGAQYFGPGTRLTVL.